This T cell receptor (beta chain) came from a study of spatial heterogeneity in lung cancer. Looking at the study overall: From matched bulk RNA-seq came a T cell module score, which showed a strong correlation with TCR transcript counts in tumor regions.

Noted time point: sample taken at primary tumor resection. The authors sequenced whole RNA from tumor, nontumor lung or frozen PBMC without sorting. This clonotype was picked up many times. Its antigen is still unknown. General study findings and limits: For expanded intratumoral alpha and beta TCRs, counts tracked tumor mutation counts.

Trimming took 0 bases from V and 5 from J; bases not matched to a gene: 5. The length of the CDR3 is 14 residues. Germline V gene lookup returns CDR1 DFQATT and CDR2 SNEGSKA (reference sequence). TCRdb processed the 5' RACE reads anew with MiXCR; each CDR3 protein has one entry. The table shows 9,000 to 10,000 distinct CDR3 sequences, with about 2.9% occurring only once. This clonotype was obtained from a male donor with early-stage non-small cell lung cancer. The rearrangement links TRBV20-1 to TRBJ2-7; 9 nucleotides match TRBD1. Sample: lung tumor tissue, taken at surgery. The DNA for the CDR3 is TGCAGTGCTAGAGATAACAGGGGGCGGGACGAGCAGTACTTC. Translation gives CSARDNRGRDEQYF.